Below, 10 T cell receptor beta chains from the same sample are listed, as sequenced in a study of blood T cell repertoires in COVID-19. Here immunoSEQ multiplex PCR was the method, and the copy in TCRdb shows in-frame clones only, minus some. The sample carries fewer than 250,000 clones, around 85% recorded once. The material sequenced was peripheral blood. Receptors were obtained from a man aged 35 to 55 with acute or convalescent COVID-19.

The gene calls are TRBV13 and TRBJ2-5, with TRBD2 as a possible D gene (6 bases). The germline gives CDR1 PRHDT, CDR2 FYEKMQ (reference sequence). Trimming cost V 4 bases and J 2 bases, with 17 bases left between them. The CDR3 covers 16 residues. The CDR3 loop is CASSSALAGLQETQYF. In DNA form, the CDR3 reads TGTGCCAGCAGCTCCGCTTTGGCGGGGCTACAAGAGACCCAGTACTTC.

The gene calls are TRBV7-9 and TRBJ1-4; D is ambiguous. Germline loops: CDR1 SEHNR, CDR2 FQNEAQ (reference sequence). This CDR3 spans 11 amino acids. V dropped 4 bases and J dropped 7 bases, with 4 bases sitting between them. CDR3 sequence (DNA): TGTGCCAGCAGCTCTTTTGAAAAACTGTTTTTT. The encoded protein is CASSSFEKLFF.

This sequence joins TRBV5-1 and TRBJ2-5; TRBD1 matches at 10 bases. The CDR3 totals 15 residues. Germline V gives CDR1 SGHRS, CDR2 YFSETQ. J lost 5 bases, V lost 5 bases, and 9 bases had no gene match. As DNA, the CDR3 is TGCGCCAGCAGGACGGGGACAGGGGAATACGAGACCCAGTACTTC. As protein: CASRTGTGEYETQYF.

The chain joins TRBV13 to TRBJ2-7; TRBD2 is a possible D gene (5 bases). This CDR3 has 14 residues. V was pared by 8 bases and J by 5 bases, with 19 bases between. The germline V gene encodes CDR1 PRHDT and CDR2 FYEKMQ (reference sequence). CDR3 sequence reads: CASLLLGSPHEQYF. Written as DNA, the CDR3 is TGTGCCAGCCTACTACTAGGGAGCCCCCACGAGCAGTACTTC.

This clone was seen a few times. This chain joins TRBV10-1 and TRBJ2-2; 7 bases fit TRBD2. V lost 7 bases to trimming and J lost 1 base; unmatched junction nucleotides: 6. Per the germline V gene, CDR1 is WNHNN and CDR2 is SYGVQD (reference sequence). The CDR3 covers 15 residues. The CDR3 nucleotides read TGCGCCAGCATACGGCGGGAGCAGAACACCGGGGAGCTGTTTTTT. Translation gives CASIRREQNTGELFF.

The V call is TRBV10-3, the J call TRBJ2-1; 9 bases align to TRBD1. This CDR3 is 15 amino acids long. V gave up 4 bases and J gave up 3 bases; unmatched junction bases: 4. The germline gives CDR1 ENHRY, CDR2 SYGVKD. The CDR3 spells CAISGRDRDYNEQFF. As DNA, the CDR3 is TGTGCCATCAGTGGCCGGGACAGGGACTACAATGAGCAGTTCTTC.

V is TRBV19 and J is TRBJ1-5, with unresolved D. This CDR3 is 15 amino acids long. The germline V gene encodes CDR1 LNHDA and CDR2 SQIVND (reference sequence). Trimming shortened V by 4 bases and J by 0 bases, and 10 bases separated the two germline ends. The CDR3 bases are TGTGCCAGTAGTAACCCACGGGGTAGCAATCAGCCCCAGCATTTT. Protein product: CASSNPRGSNQPQHF.

This sequence joins TRBV13 and TRBJ1-6, with D unclear. The CDR3 is 14 residues long. The V gene's germline CDR1 is PRHDT and CDR2 FYEKMQ (reference sequence). V dropped 0 bases and J dropped 7 bases, with 7 bases sitting between them. CDR3 residues: CASSLGGGNSPLHF. For the CDR3, the DNA is TGTGCCAGCAGCTTAGGGGGCGGGAATTCACCCCTCCACTTT.

The chain recombines TRBV30 with TRBJ1-6, with D hard to call. Between the trimmed V and J ends, which lost 1 base and 3 bases, there was a span of 4 bases. Germline CDR1 GTSNPN, CDR2 SVGIG (reference sequence). The CDR3 is 13 amino acids. The DNA of the CDR3 is TGTGCCTGGAGTGGGAGCTATAATTCACCCCTCCACTTT. Translation: CAWSGSYNSPLHF.

The chain couples TRBV7-2 to TRBJ2-2, with TRBD2 identical over 10 bases. V lost 5 bases, J lost 11 bases, and 11 bases stayed unmatched. The CDR3 totals 15 residues. The germline V gene has CDR1 SGHTA and CDR2 FQGNSA. The CDR3 bases are TGTGCCAGCAGCCCACGACCCCTAGCGGGAGAAGAGCTGTTTTTT. It specifies CASSPRPLAGEELFF. The whole variable domain, remainder taken from reference TRBV7-2 and TRBJ2-2, is GAGVSQSPSNKVTEKGKDVELRCDPISGHTALYWYRQSLGQGLEFLIYFQGNSAPDKSGLPSDRFSAERTGGSVSTLTIQRTQQEDSAVYLCASSPRPLAGEELFFGEGSRLTVL.